This paragraph covers one TCR beta chain sequence. Method: immunoSEQ multiplex PCR; TCRdb's copy keeps in-frame clones and lacks some. The sample has under 9,000 clones, around 61% seen once. These data are taken from a study of tissue T cells after allogeneic stem cell transplantation. This CDR3 has 15 amino acids. Trimming at V came to 4 bases and at J to 4 bases, leaving 7 bases not matched to a gene. Per germline, CDR1 KGHDR and CDR2 SFDVKD. This sequence was found in an older female donor with lung cancer. This specimen was duodenum tissue, taken at autopsy. The chain couples TRBV24-1 to TRBJ2-5; TRBD1 matches 8 bases. CDR3 in DNA: TGTGCCACCAGTGAGCAGGGGGCGACGAGAGAGACCCAGTACTTC. It codes for CATSEQGATRETQYF.